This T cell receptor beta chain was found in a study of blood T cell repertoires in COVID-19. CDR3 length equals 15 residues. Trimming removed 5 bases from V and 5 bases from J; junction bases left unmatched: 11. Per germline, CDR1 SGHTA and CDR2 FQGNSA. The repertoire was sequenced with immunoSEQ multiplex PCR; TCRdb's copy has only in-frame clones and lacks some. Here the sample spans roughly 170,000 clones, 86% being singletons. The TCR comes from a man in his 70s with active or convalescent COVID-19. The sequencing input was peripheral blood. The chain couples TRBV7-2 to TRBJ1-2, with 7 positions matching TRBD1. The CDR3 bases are TGTGCCAGCAGCCTGGGACAGCCCCCTAGGTATGGCTACACCTTC. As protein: CASSLGQPPRYGYTF. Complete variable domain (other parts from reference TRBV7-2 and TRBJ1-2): GAGVSQSPSNKVTEKGKDVELRCDPISGHTALYWYRQSLGQGLEFLIYFQGNSAPDKSGLPSDRFSAERTGGSVSTLTIQRTQQEDSAVYLCASSLGQPPRYGYTFGSGTRLTVV.